Included here is one T cell receptor beta chain sequence, with context. The antigen is undetermined. Sequencing used cDNA as its template, made by extracting RNA and reverse transcribing it. Assay: immunoSEQ multiplex PCR; the TCRdb copy retains only in-frame clones and omits some. The sample contains under 200,000 clones, around 59% of which appear only once. This record belongs to a study of CD8+ T cells in alopecia areata. In the study overall: Those treated were given oral tofacitinib at 5 to 10 mg twice daily. Study findings and constraints: It was observed that many expanded lesional clones persisted in scalp and blood during tofacitinib. Especially in alopecia totalis/universalis, lesional scalp showed greater clonality than normal scalp did.

V was cut by 1 base and J by 5 bases, with 11 bases left in between. Germline values: CDR1 SGHTA, CDR2 FQGNSA. The CDR3 sequence is 14 residues long. The treatment was: oral pan-JAK inhibitor, 5-10 mg twice daily. It was from PBMCs that CD4+ and CD8+ T cells were sorted. This receptor was identified in a human donor with alopecia areata. The material sequenced was CD4+ T cells sorted from blood, taken at week 24, from a patient treated with tofacitinib. The gene calls are TRBV7-2 and TRBJ2-5; D perhaps matches TRBD1 (6 bases). CDR3 amino acids: CASSLVGGRETQYF. The CDR3 DNA is TGTGCCAGCAGCTTAGTTGGGGGCCGGGAGACCCAGTACTTC.